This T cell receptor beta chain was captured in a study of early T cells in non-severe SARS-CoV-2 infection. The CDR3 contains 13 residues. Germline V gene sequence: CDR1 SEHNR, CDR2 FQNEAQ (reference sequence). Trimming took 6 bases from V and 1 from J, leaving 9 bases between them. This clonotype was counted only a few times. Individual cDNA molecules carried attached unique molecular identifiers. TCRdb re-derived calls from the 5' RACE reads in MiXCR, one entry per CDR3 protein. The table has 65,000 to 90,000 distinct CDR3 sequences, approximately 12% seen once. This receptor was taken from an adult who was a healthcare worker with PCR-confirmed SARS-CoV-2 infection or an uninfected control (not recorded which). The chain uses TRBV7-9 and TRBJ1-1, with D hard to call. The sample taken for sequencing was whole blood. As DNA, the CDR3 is TGTGCCAGCAGGTGGACGGCGAACACTGAAGCTTTCTTT. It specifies CASRWTANTEAFF.